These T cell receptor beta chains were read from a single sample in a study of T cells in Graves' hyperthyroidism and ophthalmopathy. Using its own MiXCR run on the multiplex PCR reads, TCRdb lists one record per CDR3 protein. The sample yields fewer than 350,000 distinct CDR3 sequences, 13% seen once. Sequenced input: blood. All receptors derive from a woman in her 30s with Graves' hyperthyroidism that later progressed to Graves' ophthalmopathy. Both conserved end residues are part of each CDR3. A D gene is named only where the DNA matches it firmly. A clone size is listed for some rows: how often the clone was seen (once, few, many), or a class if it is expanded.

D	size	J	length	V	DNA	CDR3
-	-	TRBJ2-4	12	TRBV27	TGTGCCAGCAGATCGGATGGAAACATTCAGTACTTC	CASRSDGNIQYF
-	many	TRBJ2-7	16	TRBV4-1	TGCGCCAGCAGCCAAGATTCACAGGGCTTATCCTACGAGCAGTACTTC	CASSQDSQGLSYEQYF
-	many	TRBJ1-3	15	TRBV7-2	TGTGCCAGCAGCGCAGATAACAGGGCTGGAAACACCATATATTTT	CASSADNRAGNTIYF
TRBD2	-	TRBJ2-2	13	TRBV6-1	TGTGCCAGCAACCAGCGGGAGAGCGGGGAGCTGTTTTTT	CASNQRESGELFF
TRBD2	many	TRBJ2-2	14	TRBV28	TGTGCCAGCACGACTAGCGGGAGGGCCGGGGAGCTGTTTTTT	CASTTSGRAGELFF
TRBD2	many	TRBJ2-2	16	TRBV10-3	TGTGCCACCCATCGGGGACTAGCGGGAAACACCGGGGAGCTGTTTTTT	CATHRGLAGNTGELFF
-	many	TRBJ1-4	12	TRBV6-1	TGTGCCACGGAACAGTACAATGAAAAACTGTTTTTT	CATEQYNEKLFF
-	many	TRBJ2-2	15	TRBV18	TGTGCCAGCTCACGTTATCAGAAGAACACCGGGGAGCTGTTTTTT	CASSRYQKNTGELFF
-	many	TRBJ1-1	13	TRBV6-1	TGTGCCAGCAGTTTCCAGGGGCGGACTGAAGCTTTCTTT	CASSFQGRTEAFF
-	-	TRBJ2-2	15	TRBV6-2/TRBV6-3	TGTGCCAGCAGGCCGCAGACCACATTGAGCGGGGAGCTGTTTTTT	CASRPQTTLSGELFF
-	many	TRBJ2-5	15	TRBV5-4	TGTGCCAGCAGCGACCCCTCCGGGGTCTTAGGGACCCAGTACTTC	CASSDPSGVLGTQYF
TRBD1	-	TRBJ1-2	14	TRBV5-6	TGTGCCAGCAGCCCCGGACAGGCAAGCTATGGCTACACCTTC	CASSPGQASYGYTF
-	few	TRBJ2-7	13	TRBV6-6	TGTGCCAGCAGTTACGGTGGGAACTACGAGCAGTACTTC	CASSYGGNYEQYF
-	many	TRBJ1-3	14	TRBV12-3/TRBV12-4	TGTGCCAGCACCAGGACAGTCCTACGAAACACCATATATTTT	CASTRTVLRNTIYF
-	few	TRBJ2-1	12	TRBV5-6	TGTGCCAGCAGCTTGATGGGGTATGAGCAGTTCTTC	CASSLMGYEQFF
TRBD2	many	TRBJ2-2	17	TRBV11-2	TGTGCCAGCAGCTCTACCCGGACTAGCGGGCTGTACGGGGAGCTGTTTTTT	CASSSTRTSGLYGELFF
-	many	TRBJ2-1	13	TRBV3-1	TGTGCCAGCAGCCAAAGCTCCTACAATGAGCAGTTCTTC	CASSQSSYNEQFF
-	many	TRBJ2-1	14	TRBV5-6	TGTGCCAGCAGCTTGTTCCGGGGTTGGAATGAGCAGTTCTTC	CASSLFRGWNEQFF
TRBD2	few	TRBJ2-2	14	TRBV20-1	TGCAGTGCCCCTTCGGGGGGGAACACCGGGGAGCTGTTTTTT	CSAPSGGNTGELFF
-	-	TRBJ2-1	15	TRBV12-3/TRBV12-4	TGTGCCAGCAGTTCCGCAGGGGGGCCCTATGCTGAGCAGTTCTTC	CASSSAGGPYAEQFF
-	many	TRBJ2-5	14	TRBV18	TGTGCCAGCTACCGGGGACCCGACCTAGAGACCCAGTACTTC	CASYRGPDLETQYF
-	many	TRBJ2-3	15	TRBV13	TGTGCCAGCAGCCCACCAGGGGGGTCAGGGGATACGCAGTATTTT	CASSPPGGSGDTQYF
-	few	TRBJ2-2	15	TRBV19	TGTGCCAGTAGTATGAATTCCGGGGGCACCGGGGAGCTGTTTTTT	CASSMNSGGTGELFF
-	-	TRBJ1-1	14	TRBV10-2	TGCGCCAGCAGAATCGGGAGGCTGAACACTGAAGCTTTCTTT	CASRIGRLNTEAFF
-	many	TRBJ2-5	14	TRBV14	TGTGCCAGCAGCCCCGGTCCCCTCTGGGAGACCCAGTACTTC	CASSPGPLWETQYF
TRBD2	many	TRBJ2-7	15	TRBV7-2	TGTGCCAGCAGCTTATCGGGATCCTGGGGGGGGGAGCAGTACTTC	CASSLSGSWGGEQYF
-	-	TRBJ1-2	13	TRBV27	TGTGCCAGCAGGGGACGGGGGATCGGTGGCTACACCTTC	CASRGRGIGGYTF
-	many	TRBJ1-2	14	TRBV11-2	TGTGCCAGCAGCTTAATGTCTGGGGTTCTTGGCTACACCTTC	CASSLMSGVLGYTF
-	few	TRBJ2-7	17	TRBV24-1	TGTGCCACCAGTGAAGCGTTGGGCAGGCCTCCTCCCTACGAGCAGTACTTC	CATSEALGRPPPYEQYF
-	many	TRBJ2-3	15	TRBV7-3	TGTGCCAGCAGCTTGGCCGGGACATCAGCAGATACGCAGTATTTT	CASSLAGTSADTQYF
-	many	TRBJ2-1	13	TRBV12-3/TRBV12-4	TGTGCCAGCAGCCCTAGGGTGGACAATGAGCAGTTCTTC	CASSPRVDNEQFF
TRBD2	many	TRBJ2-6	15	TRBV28	TGTGCCAGCCATCTAGCGGGAGCTGGGGCCAACGTCCTGACTTTC	CASHLAGAGANVLTF
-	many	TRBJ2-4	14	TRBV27	TGTGCCAGCAGTGAACTGGGTGGCAAAAACATTCAGTACTTC	CASSELGGKNIQYF
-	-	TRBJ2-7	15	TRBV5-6	TGTGCCAGCAGCTCAGTGGTTGGGGCGACGGGTGAGCAGTACTTC	CASSSVVGATGEQYF
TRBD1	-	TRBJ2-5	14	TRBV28	TGTGCCAGCAGTTCAACAGGGGGCGGGGGGACCCAGTACTTC	CASSSTGGGGTQYF
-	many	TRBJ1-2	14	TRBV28	TGTGCCGTCGCCGTTAGTCCCGTAAACTATGGCTACACCTTC	CAVAVSPVNYGYTF
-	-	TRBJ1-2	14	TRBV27	TGTGCCAGCAGTCCCGGAGGGCCGCCGTATGGCTACACCTTC	CASSPGGPPYGYTF
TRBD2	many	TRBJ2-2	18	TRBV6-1	TGTGCCAGCAGACCCGGGACTAGCGGGTGGGTCAGGACCGGGGAGCTGTTTTTT	CASRPGTSGWVRTGELFF
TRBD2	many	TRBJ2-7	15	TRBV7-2	TGTGCCAGCAGTCGGACTAGCGGGAGTGGGTACGAGCAGTACTTC	CASSRTSGSGYEQYF
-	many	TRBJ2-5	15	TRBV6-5	TGTGCCAGCAGTTACGGTAGTCATTTCGGAGAGACCCAGTACTTC	CASSYGSHFGETQYF
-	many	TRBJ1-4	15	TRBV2	TGTGCCAGCAGGTTTTTACGGGACGGCGATGAAAAACTGTTTTTT	CASRFLRDGDEKLFF
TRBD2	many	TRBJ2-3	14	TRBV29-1	TGCAGCGTTGTTCCAGCGGGATTCCCAGATACGCAGTATTTT	CSVVPAGFPDTQYF
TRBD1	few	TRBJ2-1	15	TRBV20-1	TGCAGTGCTAGAGATCCCGGGACAGGGGACAATGAGCAGTTCTTC	CSARDPGTGDNEQFF
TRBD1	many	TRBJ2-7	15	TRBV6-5	TGTGCCAGCAGTTACTCAGGGACAGGGGTCTACGAGCAGTACTTC	CASSYSGTGVYEQYF
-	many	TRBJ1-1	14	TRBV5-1	TGCGCCAGCAGCCCTCGAGGGGGGAGCACTGAAGCTTTCTTT	CASSPRGGSTEAFF
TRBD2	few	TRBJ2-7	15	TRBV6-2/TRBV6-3	TGTGCCAGCCATGGAAGCGGGAGGGCCTTCTCCGAGCAGTACTTC	CASHGSGRAFSEQYF
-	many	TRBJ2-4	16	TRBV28	TGTGCCAGCACCCAAGTAAGGGGGTACGGCAAAAACATTCAGTACTTC	CASTQVRGYGKNIQYF
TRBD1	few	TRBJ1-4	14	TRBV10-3	TGTGCCATCAGTAACAGGGGGACGGATGAAAAACTGTTTTTT	CAISNRGTDEKLFF
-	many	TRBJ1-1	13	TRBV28	TGTGCCAGCAGTTTACCCGGGGGCCGTCAGGCTTTCTTT	CASSLPGGRQAFF
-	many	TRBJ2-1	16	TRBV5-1	TGCGCCAGCAGCCTGGAAAGTGCGGTATATGGGAATGAGCAGTTCTTC	CASSLESAVYGNEQFF